Following are 4 T cell receptor beta chains from one sample sequenced in a study of blood T cell repertoires in COVID-19. The table came from immunoSEQ multiplex PCR; TCRdb's copy has only in-frame clones and leaves some out. The sample has a few hundred thousand clones, about 84% seen once; the top ten hold roughly 12%. Sequencing was carried out using peripheral blood. The source is an elderly man with acute or convalescent COVID-19.

This chain connects TRBV5-6 to TRBJ2-6, with TRBD2 matching over 9 bases. CDR1 and CDR2 from the germline V gene are SGHDT and YYEEEE. The CDR3 has 17 residues. J lost 0 bases, V lost 2 bases, and 3 bases had no gene match. CDR3 region: CASSLGLASSGANVLTF. The CDR3 DNA reads TGTGCCAGCAGCTTAGGACTAGCGAGCTCTGGGGCCAACGTCCTGACTTTC.

This chain connects TRBV7-2 to TRBJ1-4; D unclear. The ends were cut back, 1 base at V and 5 bases at J, with 14 bases in the middle. CDR3 length: 16 residues. CDR1 SGHTA and CDR2 FQGNSA come from the germline V gene. The CDR3 region has the DNA TGTGCCAGCAGCTTAGAGGCGGGAACGCGAAATGAAAAACTGTTTTTT. Translation: CASSLEAGTRNEKLFF.

The V and J genes are TRBV6-1 and TRBJ2-7, with TRBD1 identical over 9 bases. There are 14 residues in the CDR3. With 2 bases clipped from V and 4 bases from J, the junction kept 3 bases outside the gene matches. Germline values: CDR1 MNHNS, CDR2 SASEGT. The CDR3 here is CASSETGGRYEQYF. The CDR3 nucleotides are TGTGCCAGCAGTGAAACAGGGGGCAGGTACGAGCAGTACTTC.

The J gene is TRBJ1-5, the V gene TRBV27; D is undetermined. Germline V gene lookup returns CDR1 MNHEY and CDR2 SMNVEV (reference sequence). Trimming removed 5 bases from V and 4 bases from J, with 15 bases in between. This CDR3 has 15 residues. For the CDR3, the DNA is TGTGCCAGCAGTACCGAGGGTCTAGGGAATCAGCCCCAGCATTTT. It specifies CASSTEGLGNQPQHF.